This TCR beta chain originates from a study of regulatory T cells in long-lasting Graves disease. This clonotype has a count of ten or more. Specified time point: persistent/refractory GD, antithyroid drugs over 5 years with positive TRAb. Preparation of the TCR library used RNA extracted from PBMCs. Construction of TCR beta libraries relied on iRepertoire HTBI primers and on Arm-PCR targeting CDR3 regions. TCRdb independently ran MiXCR on the multiplex PCR reads; one entry per CDR3 protein. The sample consists of 400,000 to 450,000 distinct CDR3 sequences, roughly a quarter of them appearing once. This CDR3 is 14 amino acids long. In germline, CDR1 is MNHNS, CDR2 SASEGT. V lost 6 bases to trimming and J lost 4 bases, with 15 bases between them.

The chain joins TRBV6-1 to TRBJ1-1, with D uncertain. The TCR comes from a female donor with Graves disease. The sample here was peripheral blood mononuclear cells (PBMCs), taken when the disease was refractory, from a patient treated with antithyroid drugs. In DNA, the CDR3 is TGTGCCAGCAGCACAGAGGAATTTAGCACTGAAGCTTTCTTT. Its protein product is CASSTEEFSTEAFF.